A selection of T cell receptor beta chains follows, all from one sample in a study of CD8+ T cells in alopecia areata. Produced via immunoSEQ multiplex PCR; TCRdb's table is partial and in-frame only. The repertoire includes 100,000 to 150,000 clones, 61% of them detected once, and more than 5% sits in the top ten. The input for sequencing was CD4+ T cells sorted from blood, taken at week 4, from a patient treated with tofacitinib. Receptors originate from a human donor with alopecia areata. Each CDR3 is given with its conserved first and last residue.

>TRBV25-1|TRBJ2-2
CASSRGSSSNTGELFF
>TRBV4-1|TRBJ2-3
CASSQALSGRVSTDTQYF
>TRBV4-2|TRBJ1-1
CASSQDRGQGNTEAFF
>TRBV5-1|TRBJ2-3
CASSFGRDTQYF
>TRBV20-1|TRBJ2-4
CSGGRDIQYF
>TRBV30|TRBJ2-3
CAWSKSPSTDTQYF
>TRBV6-5|TRBJ1-1
CASSYSAALEAFF
>TRBV29-1|TRBJ2-5
CSVKRRDVETQYF
>TRBV5-4|TRBJ2-3
CASRAGAGTDTQYF
>TRBV9|TRBJ2-7
CASSVGTGGGEQYF
>TRBV5-1|TRBJ2-5
CASSPQTGGIETQYF
>TRBV27|TRBJ2-5
CASSRQEGETQYF
>TRBV28|TRBJ1-5
CASSFGQPQHF
>TRBV15|TRBJ1-2
CATSRDIDRVYGYTF
>TRBV5-4|TRBJ2-3
CASSSPASTDTQYF
>TRBV19|TRBJ2-5
CASSVSRETQYF
>TRBV9|TRBJ2-3
CASSVSSGAWTDTQYF
>TRBV7-2|TRBJ1-5
CASSLPPSFDQPQHF
>TRBV19|TRBJ1-5
CASSPLQGTRNQPQHF
>TRBV6-1|TRBJ2-1
CASSYPGEQFF
>TRBV30|TRBJ2-1
CAWSGQVDNEQFF
>TRBV14|TRBJ2-5
CASSPLAGGRETQYF
>TRBV29-1|TRBJ2-7
CSVEGSGVEQYF
>TRBV4-3|TRBJ2-1
CASSQEEQGNYNEQFF
>TRBV25-1|TRBJ2-2
CARGGKGDTGELFF
>TRBV10-3|TRBJ2-7
CAISEYTSGSYEQYF
>TRBV5-4|TRBJ2-5
CASSEGQGGRTQYF
>TRBV29-1|TRBJ2-2
CSGLPGENTGELFF
>TRBV6-6|TRBJ2-7
CASSYVVRSEQYF
>TRBV30|TRBJ1-5
CAWGGGGSNQPQHF
>TRBV30|TRBJ2-7
CAWSAQGPYEQYF
>TRBV29-1|TRBJ2-7
CSVRNRGVGEQYF
>TRBV29-1|TRBJ1-1
CSVDVQREAFF
>TRBV28|TRBJ2-6
CASRRDRDLAGANVLTF
>TRBV30|TRBJ1-5
CAWSVRVKDQPQHF
>TRBV4-3|TRBJ2-5
CASSQEGQQETQYF
>TRBV9|TRBJ2-1
CASSVVASGEGHQFF